This T cell receptor (beta chain) was captured by sequencing in a study of T cell responses to AZD1222 COVID-19 vaccine. Overall study results and limits: Donors, mostly white British, included more females; clonal diversity was possibly underestimated.

V lost 1 base to trimming and J lost 6 bases, with 13 bases between them. The CDR3 sequence is 14 residues long. CDR1 SQVTM and CDR2 ANQGSEA come from the germline V gene. Sequenced by immunoSEQ multiplex PCR; TCRdb stores in-frame clones only, minus some. The data contain 100,000 to 130,000 clones, over 85% of them singletons. About this clone itself: Its matching antigen is unknown.

The chain employs TRBV29-1 and TRBJ1-5, with no clear D. The sample consisted of peripheral blood, taken on day 0 of MenACWY control vaccination. This TCR was recovered from an adult in good health. CDR3 residues: CSVEGSPGGQPQHF. CDR3 coding DNA: TGCAGCGTTGAAGGTAGCCCGGGCGGTCAGCCCCAGCATTTT.